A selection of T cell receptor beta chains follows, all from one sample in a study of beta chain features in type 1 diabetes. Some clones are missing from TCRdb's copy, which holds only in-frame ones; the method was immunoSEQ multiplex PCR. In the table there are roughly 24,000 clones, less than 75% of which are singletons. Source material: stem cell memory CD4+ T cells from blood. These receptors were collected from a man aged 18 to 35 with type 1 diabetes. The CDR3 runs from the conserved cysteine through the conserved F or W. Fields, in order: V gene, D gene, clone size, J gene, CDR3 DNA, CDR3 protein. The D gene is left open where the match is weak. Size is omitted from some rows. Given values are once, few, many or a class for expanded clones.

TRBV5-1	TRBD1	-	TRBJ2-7	TGCGCCAGCAGCTATAGACAGGGGTCCTACGAGCAGTACTTC	CASSYRQGSYEQYF
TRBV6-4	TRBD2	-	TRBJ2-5	TGTGCCCCTTTAGCGGGAGGTTTGTTTAAGGAGACCCAGTACTTC	CAPLAGGLFKETQYF
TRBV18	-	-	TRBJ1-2	TGTGCCAGCTCACCAGTTGGGATACAGGGAATACTCTTCTTC	CASSPVGIQGILFF
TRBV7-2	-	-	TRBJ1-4	TGTGCCAGCAGCTTACGGGGAGATGAAAAACTGTTTTTT	CASSLRGDEKLFF
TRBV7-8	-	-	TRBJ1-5	TGTGCCAGCAGCTTAAACTCCGCTTCGCGTCAGCCCCAGCATTTT	CASSLNSASRQPQHF
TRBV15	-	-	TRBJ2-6	TGTGCCACTCTAGGTAAGGCGTCGGCCTCTGGGGCCAACGTCCTGACTTTC	CATLGKASASGANVLTF
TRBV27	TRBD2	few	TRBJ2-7	TGTGCCAGCAGGCGCGGACTAGCGGGGCAACCCGAGCAGTACTTC	CASRRGLAGQPEQYF
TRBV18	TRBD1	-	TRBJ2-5	TGTGCCAGCTCACCTAACAGGGGTGAAGAGACCCAGTACTTC	CASSPNRGEETQYF
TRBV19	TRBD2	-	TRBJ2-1	TGTGCCAGTACCCTGACTAGCGGGAGAGCCAATGAGCAGTTCTTC	CASTLTSGRANEQFF
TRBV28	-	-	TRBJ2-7	TGTGCCAGCAGTTTGGTTCCCTACGAGCAGTACTTC	CASSLVPYEQYF
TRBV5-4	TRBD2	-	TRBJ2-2	TGTGCCAGCAGCTTCGGAGCGGGAGGTGAATCCGTCACCGGGGAGCTGTTTTTT	CASSFGAGGESVTGELFF
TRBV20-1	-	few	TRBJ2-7	TGCAGTGCCGGAGCGTCCTACGAGCAGTACTTC	CSAGASYEQYF
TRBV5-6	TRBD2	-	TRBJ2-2	TGTGCCAGCAGCCCCGGACTAGCGGGGGTAGTCACCGGGGAGCTGTTTTTT	CASSPGLAGVVTGELFF
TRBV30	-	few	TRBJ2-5	TGTGCCTGGACAGGCGGCGGGGAGACCCAGTACTTC	CAWTGGGETQYF
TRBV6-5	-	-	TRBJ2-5	TGTGCCAGCAGCGCGGGGGAGACCCAGTACTTC	CASSAGETQYF
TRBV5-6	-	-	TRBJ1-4	TGTGCCAGCAGCCGGTCCAGGGGAGCGAATGAAAAACTGTTTTTT	CASSRSRGANEKLFF
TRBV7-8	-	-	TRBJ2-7	TGTGCCAGCAGCTTAGTTGCTGACAGGAGCTCCTACGAGCAGTACTTC	CASSLVADRSSYEQYF
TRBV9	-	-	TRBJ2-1	TGTGCCAGCAGCGTGACACTTTTTGACTACAATGAGCAGTTCTTC	CASSVTLFDYNEQFF
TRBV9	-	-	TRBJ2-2	TGTGCCAGCACCAAGAGAAGCACCGGGGAGCTGTTTTTT	CASTKRSTGELFF
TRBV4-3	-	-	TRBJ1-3	TGCGCCAGCAGCCAAGATTTATACGAGCGCGGAAACACCATATATTTT	CASSQDLYERGNTIYF
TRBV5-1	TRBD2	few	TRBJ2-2	TGCGCCAGCAGCTCCGTGGGTAGCGGGGTCACCGGGGAGCTGTTTTTT	CASSSVGSGVTGELFF
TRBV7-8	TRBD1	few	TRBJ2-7	TGTGCCAGCAGCTTAGCGGCTAGACAGGGAGACAGGTACTTC	CASSLAARQGDRYF
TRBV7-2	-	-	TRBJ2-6	TGTGCCAGCAGCCCGGCTAGTCCTGGGGCCAACGTCCTGACTTTC	CASSPASPGANVLTF
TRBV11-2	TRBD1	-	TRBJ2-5	TGTGCCAGCAGCCAGGGGGCAGAAGAGACCCAGTACTTC	CASSQGAEETQYF
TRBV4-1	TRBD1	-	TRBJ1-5	TGCGCCAGCAGCCAGACCGACAGGGGCAACGGACAGCCCCAGCATTTT	CASSQTDRGNGQPQHF
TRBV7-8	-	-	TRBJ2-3	TGTGCCAGCAAACAGGGCCCCAGCACAGATACGCAGTATTTT	CASKQGPSTDTQYF
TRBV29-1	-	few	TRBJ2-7	TGCAGCGTCAGTCACGAGCAGTACTTC	CSVSHEQYF
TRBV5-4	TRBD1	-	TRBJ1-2	TGTGCCAGCAGCCCGACAGGGGGCCTCCGTGGCTACACCTTC	CASSPTGGLRGYTF
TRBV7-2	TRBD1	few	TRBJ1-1	TGTGCCAGCAGCCCCCGGACAGGTGGGAACACTGAAGCTTTCTTT	CASSPRTGGNTEAFF
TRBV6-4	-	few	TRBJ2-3	TGTGCCAGCAGTGACGGAGCGGATACGCAGTATTTT	CASSDGADTQYF
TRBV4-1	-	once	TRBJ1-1	TGCGCCAGCAGCCCCACGGGGTTTGGAGCTGAAGCTTTCTTT	CASSPTGFGAEAFF
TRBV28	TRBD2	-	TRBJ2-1	TGTGCCAGCCGAACCCCGGGACTAGCTAGAGAGCAGTTCTTC	CASRTPGLAREQFF
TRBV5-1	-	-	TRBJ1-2	TGCGCCAGCAGGGCCTCAGAAAACTATGGCTACACCTTC	CASRASENYGYTF
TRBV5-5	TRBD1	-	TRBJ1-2	TGTGCCAGCAGCTTGACAGGGGTTAAAATCTATGGCTACACCTTC	CASSLTGVKIYGYTF
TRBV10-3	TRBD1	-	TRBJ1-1	TGTGCCATCAGCCTCAGGGGGCAGAACACTGAAGCTTTCTTT	CAISLRGQNTEAFF
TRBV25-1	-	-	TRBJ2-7	TGTGCCAGCAGTGAATTAATACCCCGAGGGAACGAGCAGTACTTC	CASSELIPRGNEQYF
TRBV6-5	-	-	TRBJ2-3	TGTGCCAGCAGTTACTCGAAACCTAGGGATACGCAGTATTTT	CASSYSKPRDTQYF
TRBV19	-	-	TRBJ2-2	TGTGCCAGTATTCGGACAGCTGGCACCGGGGAGCTGTTTTTT	CASIRTAGTGELFF
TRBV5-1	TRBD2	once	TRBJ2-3	TGCGCCAGCAGCTTGTTACTAGCGGGAGATACGCAGTATTTT	CASSLLLAGDTQYF
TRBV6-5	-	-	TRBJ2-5	TGTGCCAGCAGTTACCCCCAGGGGAGGGGACAAGAGACCCAGTACTTC	CASSYPQGRGQETQYF
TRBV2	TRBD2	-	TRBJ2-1	TGTGCCAGCAGTAAGCGGGGGGGCAGGAATGAGCAGTTCTTC	CASSKRGGRNEQFF
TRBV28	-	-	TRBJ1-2	TGTGCCAGCAGTTCAACGGGACAAATACAAAGTGGCTACACCTTC	CASSSTGQIQSGYTF
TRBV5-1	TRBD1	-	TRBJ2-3	TGCGCCAGCAGCATGGGACAGGGAACAGATACGCAGTATTTT	CASSMGQGTDTQYF
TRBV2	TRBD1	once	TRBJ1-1	TGTGCCAGCGCGGGACAGGTGAACACTGAAGCTTTCTTT	CASAGQVNTEAFF
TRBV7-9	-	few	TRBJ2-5	TGTGCCAGCAACTTGAGAGAGACCCAGTACTTC	CASNLRETQYF
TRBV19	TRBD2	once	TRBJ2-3	TGTGCCAGCGGGGGGGTGCCCGCAGATACGCAGTATTTT	CASGGVPADTQYF
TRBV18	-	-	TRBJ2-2	TGTGCCAGCTCGCAAGACAGGGGGGAGCTGTTTTTT	CASSQDRGELFF
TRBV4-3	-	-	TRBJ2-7	TGCGCCAGCAGCCAAGATCGGGGTTACGACGAGCAGTACTTC	CASSQDRGYDEQYF
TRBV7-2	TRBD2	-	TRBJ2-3	TGTGCCAGCAGCAGACTAGCGCTAGGCACAGATACGCAGTATTTT	CASSRLALGTDTQYF
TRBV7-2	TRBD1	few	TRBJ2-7	TGTGCCAGCAGGACACTACAGGGGGCTAACGAGCAGTACTTC	CASRTLQGANEQYF
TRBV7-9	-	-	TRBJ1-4	TGTGCCAGCAGCTTACGGGGATCTAATGAAAAACTGTTTTTT	CASSLRGSNEKLFF
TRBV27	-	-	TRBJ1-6	TGTGCCAGCAGTTCGCCAGGGGTAGGCAATTCACCCCTCCACTTT	CASSSPGVGNSPLHF
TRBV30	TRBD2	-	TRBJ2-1	TGTGCCTCTACCGGGACTAGCCAAGCGAAGGAGCAGTTCTTC	CASTGTSQAKEQFF
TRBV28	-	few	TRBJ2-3	TGTGCCAGCAGGTTTAGTAGCGCGCCAGATACGCAGTATTTT	CASRFSSAPDTQYF
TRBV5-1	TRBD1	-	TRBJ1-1	TGCGCCAGCAGCTTGGCGACAGGGGCAAGCACTGAAGCTTTCTTT	CASSLATGASTEAFF